This TCR beta chain was captured by sequencing in a study of cytomegalovirus exposure and HLA in healthy donors (dated by TCRdb to the late 2010s). In the study overall: In an earlier analysis of roughly 590 of the donors, approximately 260 Gb of sequence data and approximately 100 million unique TCR beta sequences from 150 million to 200 million T cells were reported. Across approximately 400 genotyped donors of the cohort, an average of 235,054 unique TCR beta nucleotide sequences per donor were sequenced, and approximately 19% of those sequences were non-productive. In a later analysis, previously published TCR beta repertoires from roughly 710 donors were re-analyzed and high-resolution HLA genotyping was added so that TCR occurrence patterns could be studied. Class I and class II HLA loci were covered by the typing at four-digit resolution. Typing coverage varied by locus: about 620-630 donors for A, B, C, DRB1 and DQB1; roughly 560 for DQA1; more than 600 for DPA1; more than 450 for DPB1. A later genetic analysis used genome-wide SNP genotypes for 398 of the 666 donors, treating that subset as a discovery cohort. In the later analysis, no new phenotypic data were used to find candidate immune exposures; instead, reliance was placed on TCR beta sequences and their occurrence across donors. The study aimed to test whether signatures of past pathogen exposure could be identified by cataloging public T cell receptors. To predict cytomegalovirus infection status, the study brought together high-throughput TCR immunosequencing, statistical association of individual TCRs with disease status, and machine learning. All discovery cohort repertoires had been generated on a single sequencing platform. The genetic ancestry cluster associated with self-reported Caucasian donors included about 84% of the approximately 410 genotyped donors. Donor age, sex, ethnicity and CMV serostatus were compiled alongside the repertoire data. Roughly 5 DR-DQ haplotypes were handled as single units for association and clustering, since linkage in the cohort was strong. An early release that covered roughly 600 HLA-typed donors contained about 300 gigabases of sequencing data and about 84 million unique TCR sequences. An earlier analysis of some 600 of the donors applied high-throughput TCR beta sequencing to assess whether each TCR beta V gene segment acted as functional or pseudogenic. Besides the first cohort of 550 to 750 subjects, a separate validation cohort made up of about 120 different subjects was used. The study used immunosequencing to profile the T cell repertoires of 670 or so subjects and linked those repertoires to cytomegalovirus serostatus.

V loses 1 base, J loses 8 bases, and the germline ends lie 14 bases apart. Reading from cysteine to phenylalanine, the CDR3 counts 14 amino acids. Just CDR3 DNA is preserved here, 42 bases in frame from base 1. The germline V gene supplies CDR1 MNHNS and CDR2 SASEGT. The research as a whole found: Broadly in line with IMGT annotations, most TCR beta V segments showed up in productive rearrangements about 87% or about 30% of the time in an earlier analysis of around 550 of the donors. Some IMGT-functional V segments, including TRBV6-2 and TRBV6-3, could not be told apart with the 87-base-pair reads, so those segments were excluded. The authors suggested that the approach could potentially be generalized to other disease states and immunological phenotypes. CMV serostatus was the only immune exposure information available for the cohort. When HLA alleles, especially DR and DQ, strongly co-occurred, attributing TCR associations to individual alleles was difficult. Sequencing depth was assumed to be roughly uniform across donors in the presence/absence analyses, though that assumption may not hold. A later analysis found that most CMV-associated TCR beta chains appeared HLA-restricted, with HLA associations seemingly driven largely by CMV exposure. In the study, approximately 150 TCR beta chains were listed as associated with cytomegalovirus. Correlated functional status among segregating V segments might reflect linkage disequilibrium, but an unknown experimental factor could not be ruled out. Compared with equally common non-associated chains, HLA-associated TCR beta chains in a later analysis were more clonally expanded and had lower generation probabilities. A later genetic analysis reported fewer N-insertions in productive TCRs among donors in an Asian-associated ancestry cluster than the roughly 700-donor mean. Because some donors lacked HLA typing at each locus, the association tests relied only on the typed subset. V-gene and J-gene trimming of TCR beta chains was associated with a missense DCLRE1C variant in a later genetic analysis, and the association was replicated in an independent cohort. While some public TCRs were present in many individuals, most TCR sequences turned up only very rarely across donors. A further reported finding was that TCR beta sequences accurately predicted the HLA-A and HLA-B alleles for most subjects in the first cohort. The classifier was reported to diagnose cytomegalovirus status with high specificity and sensitivity in both the original cohort and the validation cohort. In this cohort, only TCR beta chains were sequenced, and detectable features were limited by the absence of alpha or paired-chain data. A later analysis found that TCR association rates varied across HLA loci, with DRB1 alleles showing the most associated TCRs and HLA-C alleles the fewest. Specific HLA alleles were associated with some 15,000 TCR beta sequences at a false discovery rate of 0.05 in a later analysis. The earlier analysis of approximately 540 of the donors excluded 15 to 20 rarely observed V segments, including chromosome 9 orphons, because counts were too low. In vitro tests confirmed that a few of the cytomegalovirus-associated TCR beta chains recognize cytomegalovirus antigens. The sequencing pipeline was judged likely to have produced a cluster of highly shared sequence variants as a technical artifact. A later analysis reported that several top co-occurrence clusters appeared linked to parvovirus B19, influenza, CMV and Epstein-Barr virus.

As concerns this clone: This receptor's antigen is unknown. No qualities accompany the bases; no much larger clone lies one base away.

Library preparation was by the immunoSEQ multiplex PCR assay. For the multiplex PCR, a mixture combining 60 forward primers for TCR Vbeta segments and 13 reverse primers for TCR Jbeta segments was used. The CDR3 region of rearranged TCR beta genes was amplified from genomic DNA by a multiplex PCR assay. The amplified TCR beta libraries were sequenced on the Illumina HiSeq System as 87-base-pair reads. The paper's data handling went like this. A later analysis counted about 80 million unique TCR beta chains across the 700 or so repertoires, and 10 million to 11 million of these chains were shared by at least two donors. To remove PCR and sequencing errors, raw reads were error-corrected and collapsed into unique sequences using a nearest-neighbor algorithm that merged closely related sequences. To assign V, D and J gene segments, CDR3 sequences were aligned to IMGT reference sequences. For a sequence to be retained, at least a six-nucleotide match to both a V gene segment and a J gene segment was required. A rearrangement was called productive if the CDR3 had no stop codons and remained in frame with V and J, and every other rearrangement was called non-productive. Following IMGT convention, CDR3 was defined as the stretch from the second conserved V-encoded cysteine to the conserved J-encoded phenylalanine. The earlier analysis of approximately 500 of the donors excluded sequences that lacked an unambiguous match to a single V gene segment. An earlier analysis of 500 to 700 of the donors classified V segments as functional when productive rearrangements were above 56.7% and as segregating when the standard deviation between donors was above 5%. A statistical classification framework was built for diagnosing cytomegalovirus status from the catalog of TCR beta chain sequences. In a later analysis, V and J genes were assigned by comparing TCR nucleotide sequences against IMGT/GENE-DB human TR gene sequences. The TCRdist pipeline was used in a later analysis to assign CDR3 sequences and most-parsimonious VDJ recombination scenarios. In a later analysis, every TCR beta chain was defined by the combination of its CDR3 amino acid sequence and its V-gene family, and reads without a unique V-gene family were dropped. To address suspected cross-contamination and a sequencing artifact, a later analysis removed around 590 highly shared, low-generation-probability nucleotide sequences. For each public chain, a later analysis derived a clonal expansion index from normalized ranks of inferred template counts within each repertoire. In a later analysis, generation probabilities were computed using a VDJ recombination model fitted to out-of-frame rearrangements, and the results were checked against IGoR. In a later analysis, hypergeometric tests were used to score TCR-TCR, TCR-HLA and TCR-CMV co-occurrence, with a repertoire-size bias correction applied to TCR pairs. In a later analysis, false discovery rates were estimated by permuting HLA or CMV assignments 20 times. In a later analysis, co-occurring TCRs were grouped using DBSCAN, and TCRdist sequence similarity was added for clustering within HLA-allele-positive subsets. Repertoires with fewer than 30,000 or more than 120,000 public chains were left out of co-occurrence clustering, as were about five repertoires with anomalous nucleotide sharing. Sourced from immuneACCESS, this table was stored by TCRdb with only in-frame sequences that have V and J called. A share of the clones is absent; for the studies checked, an unresolved V gene accounts for under half, and the remainder has no known explanation. Clone size and V and J calls were adopted from that table, with D and trimming inferred from the DNA. This sample has fewer than 25,000 clones in its table, and 70% to 80% of those were observed once. The ten largest clones add up to roughly 7.1% of the sample.

The cohort was made up of about 670 healthy bone marrow donors. All cohort members were sampled while nominally healthy, although unrecorded immune exposures were likely present. The donor was CMV seronegative and belonged to the group of around 350 seronegative cohort members. A peripheral blood sample was provided by each donor, and peripheral blood mononuclear cells were used for TCR beta sequencing. Genomic DNA was extracted from the blood cell samples with the Qiagen DNeasy Blood Extraction Kit. What was sequenced was PBMCs. This sequence originates from a man between 60 and 70 years old in good health and CMV-seronegative. This chain joins TRBV6-1 to TRBJ1-2; TRBD1 is possibly the D segment (6 matching bases). In nucleotides, the sequence is TGTGCCAGCAGTGAAGTACAGGGTGTGTGGGGCTACACCTTC. Protein translation: CASSEVQGVWGYTF.